The 25 T cell receptor beta chains listed next were all sequenced from one sample in a study of human T cells and chemical hapten exposure. TCRdb redid the calling of the RACE reads with MiXCR, one entry per CDR3 protein. The sample has under 450,000 distinct CDR3 sequences; about 6% are singletons. As for time point: patch test 2, 6 weeks after DPC sensitization. Treatment denoted: therapeutic diphenylcyclopropenone sensitization with weekly scalp DPC. This specimen consisted of whole blood, obtained in connection with sensitization to the hapten diphenylcyclopropenone (DPC). The receptors shown here come from a woman under 30 with alopecia areata. Some clones in this sample may be carry-over from other donors' samples.

V usage is TRBV25-1 and J usage is TRBJ1-2; D is ambiguous. The CDR3 length is 11 residues. Trimming stripped 3 bases from V and 8 bases from J, with 7 bases between. CDR1 MGHDK and CDR2 SYGVNS come from the germline V gene. The CDR3 spells CASSESAGYTF. The CDR3 nucleotides read TGTGCCAGCAGTGAGTCTGCCGGCTACACCTTC.

This clonotype was observed many times. The chain is built from TRBV6-1 and TRBJ1-5; D remains unclear. Germline lookup yields CDR1 MNHNS and CDR2 SASEGT. The germline V and J ends were trimmed by 6 bases and 0 bases, with 15 bases remaining between them. The CDR3 is 16 residues long. DNA of the CDR3: TGTGCCAGCAGCATTGGGATTGAAGATAGCAATCAGCCCCAGCATTTT. Its protein product is CASSIGIEDSNQPQHF.

This clonotype was found a few times. The V gene is TRBV7-9, the J gene TRBJ2-7, with no clear D. Germline assignment: CDR1 SEHNR and CDR2 FQNEAQ (reference sequence). This CDR3 comprises 13 residues. V was trimmed by 1 base and J by 3 bases, leaving 7 bases between them. The CDR3 DNA follows: TGTGCCAGCAGCTTAGAGGCCCTCTACGAGCAGTACTTC. Protein product: CASSLEALYEQYF.

The chain is built from TRBV5-6 and TRBJ1-2; no clear D gene. The V end was cut by 3 bases, the J end by 7 bases, with 22 bases between. CDR3 length: 16 residues. Germline V gene lookup returns CDR1 SGHDT and CDR2 YYEEEE. CDR3 nucleotide sequence: TGTGCCAGCAGCTACCCGGGCCTAATTACTAAGGGTGGCTACACCTTC. Protein sequence: CASSYPGLITKGGYTF.

V gene TRBV27 combines with J gene TRBJ2-7; TRBD1 aligns across 8 bases. V lost 5 bases to trimming and J lost 2 bases; unmatched junction nucleotides: 5. The CDR3 consists of 14 residues. CDR1 is MNHEY and CDR2 is SMNVEV in the germline V gene (reference sequence). The CDR3 nucleotides read TGTGCCAGCAGTCGCAGGGGGCCTGCCTACGAGCAGTACTTC. Protein sequence: CASSRRGPAYEQYF.

In this sample, this clonotype turned up many times. The chain joins TRBV6-6 to TRBJ1-6, with D possibly matching TRBD1 (5 bases). Germline V gene data show CDR1 as MNHNY and CDR2 as SVGAGI (reference sequence). The CDR3 has 10 amino acids. The V end lost 8 bases, the J end lost 14 bases, and 10 bases lay between the germline ends. The CDR3 region is CASLKGTLHF. Here the CDR3 DNA reads TGTGCCAGCCTAAAGGGGACCCTCCACTTT.

V and J are TRBV20-1 and TRBJ2-7; D call uncertain. The CDR3 is made up of 11 amino acids. V lost 0 bases, J lost 5 bases, and 5 bases lay in between. Germline V CDR1 and CDR2: DFQATT, SNEGSKA (reference sequence). CDR3 sequence: CSAREFDEQYF. In DNA, the CDR3 is TGCAGTGCTAGAGAATTTGACGAGCAGTACTTC.

The table lists this clonotype with a few counts. The chain combines TRBV12-3 or TRBV12-4 with TRBJ2-2; D perhaps matches TRBD1 (6 bases). The V end lost 6 bases, the J end lost 3 bases, and 26 bases lay between the germline ends. CDR3 length equals 19 residues. CDR3 in amino acids: CASRITLSTGIGHTGELFF. The CDR3 region has the DNA TGTGCCAGCAGGATAACCCTATCCACAGGGATCGGACACACCGGGGAGCTGTTTTTT.

This clonotype occurred many times. CDR3 DNA sequence: TGTGCCAGCAACAAAGGGACAGGGGAGCCAGATACGCAGTATTTT. Its protein product is CASNKGTGEPDTQYF. The chain uses TRBV6-5 and TRBJ2-3; 10 bases map to TRBD1. The junction had 8 bases not matched to a gene; V was cut back by 7 bases and J by 4 bases. The germline V gene encodes CDR1 MNHEY and CDR2 SVGAGI. The CDR3 is made up of 15 amino acids.

This clonotype was counted at least ten times. The chain carries TRBV20-1 and TRBJ2-1; a possible D gene is TRBD2 (7 bases). Germline V CDR1 and CDR2: DFQATT, SNEGSKA (reference sequence). CDR3 length: 15 amino acids. Trimming left V 0 bases short and J 6 bases short, with 15 bases between. This CDR3 is CSARDRRGAGNEQFF. CDR3 nucleotide sequence: TGCAGTGCTAGAGACCGCCGGGGGGCAGGCAATGAGCAGTTCTTC.

V usage is TRBV14 and J usage is TRBJ2-7; 8 nucleotides agree with TRBD1. This CDR3 has 17 residues. Trimming took 3 bases from V and 3 from J; bases not matched to a gene: 13. Germline CDR1 is SGHDN and CDR2 is FVKESK. The DNA of the CDR3 is TGTGCCAGCAGCCAGACCCTGGGCAGGGGGCCCTTCTACGAGCAGTACTTC. Residues: CASSQTLGRGPFYEQYF.

This clonotype turned up a few times. The chain carries TRBV29-1 and TRBJ2-7; perhaps D is TRBD1 or TRBD2 (5 bases each). Germline V CDR1 and CDR2: SQVTM, ANQGSEA. The CDR3 sequence is 18 residues long. With 3 bases removed from V and 3 bases from J, the gap between germline ends came to 27 bases. CDR3 region: CSVDLWGNPGTDHYEQYF. The CDR3 region has the DNA TGCAGCGTTGATCTTTGGGGAAATCCCGGGACGGATCACTACGAGCAGTACTTC.

The gene calls are TRBV12-3 or TRBV12-4 and TRBJ2-1; 10 bases are a match to TRBD2. This CDR3 contains 14 residues. Trimming cost V 4 bases and J 4 bases; bases outside gene matches: 1. Here the CDR3 DNA reads TGTGCCAGCAGTTGGGGACTAGCGTACAATGAGCAGTTCTTC. As protein: CASSWGLAYNEQFF.

In its sample, this clonotype was seen a few times. The CDR3 bases are TGTGCCATCAGTGAGACATTCACAGATACGCAGTATTTT. As protein: CAISETFTDTQYF. The chain is built from TRBV10-3 and TRBJ2-3; D unresolved. Germline assignment: CDR1 ENHRY and CDR2 SYGVKD. V dropped 2 bases and J dropped 2 bases, with 5 bases sitting between them. CDR3 length equals 13 residues.

This clonotype was seen ten or more times. The chain links TRBV24-1 to TRBJ1-2; no definite D call. CDR3 length: 13 amino acids. Deletions cut 0 bases from V and 6 bases from J, with 7 bases between. The germline CDR1 and CDR2 sequences are KGHDR and SFDVKD. The CDR3 protein is CATSDLLGNGYTF. In DNA, the CDR3 is TGTGCCACCAGTGATTTGTTAGGAAATGGCTACACCTTC.

This clonotype was seen a few times. The chain employs TRBV2 and TRBJ2-6; D call uncertain. Looked up from germline, CDR1 is SNHLY and CDR2 is FYNNEI. V was shortened by 6 bases and J by 0 bases, with 12 bases between the two germline ends. CDR3 size: 16 residues. The chain's CDR3 is CASSVERISGANVLTF. The CDR3 DNA is TGTGCCAGCAGCGTGGAACGAATCTCTGGGGCCAACGTCCTGACTTTC.

This clonotype was picked up many times. Lacking the conserved final phenylalanine or tryptophan, this CDR3 likely reflects a read error. It is unclear where the CDR3 begins or ends on the DNA, so no DNA is shown, and the CDR3 is as TCRdb lists it. The V gene is TRBV6-2 or TRBV6-3, the J gene TRBJ1-1; the table's D call TRBD1 went unverified against the DNA. The CDR3 is 13 residues long, ends included. Germline assignment: CDR1 MNHEY and CDR2 SVGEGT. This CDR3 is CASSYAPGLGPVL.

The chain uses TRBV27 and TRBJ2-6, with 12 positions matching TRBD1. The V gene's germline CDR1 is MNHEY and CDR2 SMNVEV (reference sequence). Germline trimming cut 8 bases from V and 12 bases from J; bases unmatched to any gene: 5. This CDR3 is built from 13 residues. The CDR3 is CASSGTGGPVLTF. The CDR3 bases are TGTGCCAGCTCCGGGACAGGGGGCCCCGTCCTGACTTTC.

The V call is TRBV7-6, the J call TRBJ2-2, with 7 positions matching TRBD1. This CDR3 spans 16 amino acids. Trimming at V came to 1 base and at J to 6 bases, leaving 8 bases not matched to a gene. Germline V lookup: CDR1 SGHVS, CDR2 FNYEAQ. CDR3 coding DNA: TGTGCCAGCAGCTTAGGTTCAGGGGACAGACCCGGGGAGCTGTTTTTT. As protein: CASSLGSGDRPGELFF.

This clonotype was picked up many times. The CDR3 spells CASSTRLAGVQETQYF. CDR3 DNA: TGTGCCAGCAGCACCCGTCTAGCGGGGGTCCAAGAGACCCAGTACTTC. The chain combines TRBV13 with TRBJ2-5, with TRBD2 matching 10 bases. CDR3 length: 16 amino acids. Trimming cost V 5 bases and J 1 base; bases outside gene matches: 7. Germline V gene lookup returns CDR1 PRHDT and CDR2 FYEKMQ (reference sequence).

In this sample, this clonotype turned up many times. The CDR3: CASSLGAVDGQPQHF. The CDR3 nucleotides read TGTGCCAGCAGTTTAGGGGCTGTGGATGGTCAGCCCCAGCATTTT. The rearrangement joins TRBV12-3 or TRBV12-4 to TRBJ1-5; no reliable D call. V lost 1 base and J lost 6, with 13 bases in between. The CDR3 contains 15 residues.

This clonotype was counted many times. The chain recombines TRBV5-5 with TRBJ1-6; unclear D gene. V was clipped by 4 bases and J by 6 bases, with 8 bases between them. This CDR3 contains 13 residues. Germline CDR1 SGHKS, CDR2 YYEKEE (reference sequence). The DNA of the CDR3 is TGTGCCAGCAGCCCAGACGGTAATTCACCCCTCCACTTT. Protein: CASSPDGNSPLHF.

This clonotype was seen a handful of times. This chain links TRBV7-2 with TRBJ2-1, with D hard to call. V shed 0 bases and J shed 1 base, with 13 bases lying between them. Germline V gives CDR1 SGHTA, CDR2 FQGNSA. This CDR3 is 17 amino acids long. CDR3 region: CASSLAIRQESYNEQFF. The CDR3, as DNA: TGTGCCAGCAGCTTAGCGATCAGGCAAGAGTCCTACAATGAGCAGTTCTTC.

This clonotype was seen a single time. A much larger clone is a single base away; this may be a read error. The chain couples TRBV6-6 to TRBJ1-2, with unresolved D. Germline-derived CDR1 and CDR2 are MNHNY and SVGAGI (reference sequence). The CDR3 covers 16 residues. The V end was cut by 0 bases, the J end by 4 bases, with 15 bases between. The CDR3 protein is CASSYSIRKGPYGYTF. CDR3 sequence (DNA): TGTGCCAGCAGTTACTCGATCCGGAAAGGACCCTATGGCTACACCTTC.

This clonotype was observed at least ten times. The rearrangement joins TRBV9 to TRBJ1-2; D remains unclear. CDR1 and CDR2 from the germline V gene are SGDLS and YYNGEE. The CDR3 sequence is 12 residues long. V was shortened by 0 bases and J by 5 bases, with 5 bases between the two germline ends. This chain's CDR3 is CASSVGNYGYTF. DNA for the CDR3: TGTGCCAGCAGCGTAGGAAATTATGGCTACACCTTC.